The rows below give T cell receptor beta chains drawn from one sample of a study of T cell repertoires in cytomegalovirus infection. MiXCR, run by TCRdb on the reads, gives a single entry per CDR3 protein. The table shows fewer than 400,000 distinct CDR3 sequences, with 15% to 20% occurring only once. The material sequenced was PBMCs. These receptors came from a human donor in good health (CMV status not recorded). Some clones in this sample may be carry-over from other donors' samples. CDR3s include the opening cysteine and the closing phenylalanine or tryptophan. Fields, in order: J gene, V gene, CDR3 protein.

J: TRBJ2-1; V: TRBV7-3; CDR3: CASSVGTSGSGSYNEQFF
J: TRBJ2-5; V: TRBV7-2; CDR3: CASSLATEVPTQYF
J: TRBJ1-4; V: TRBV7-2; CDR3: CASSSQGFSNEKLFF
J: TRBJ1-2; V: TRBV7-9; CDR3: CASSSWRGYGYTF
J: TRBJ1-2; V: TRBV19; CDR3: CASTDRGSGYGYTF
J: TRBJ2-3; V: TRBV25-1; CDR3: CASSEFGGQATDTQYF
J: TRBJ1-2; V: TRBV20-1; CDR3: CSARLATGYTF
J: TRBJ2-3; V: TRBV7-2; CDR3: CASAFRRGPDTQYF
J: TRBJ2-7; V: TRBV18; CDR3: CASSRVIGDRGFYEQYF
J: TRBJ1-6; V: TRBV7-6; CDR3: CASSRVRISPLHF
J: TRBJ2-7; V: TRBV29-1; CDR3: CSVQGSSYEQYF
J: TRBJ2-1; V: TRBV19; CDR3: CASSRHAVPSSYNEQFF
J: TRBJ2-7; V: TRBV7-8; CDR3: CASSKTGSYEQYF
J: TRBJ1-3; V: TRBV6-2/TRBV6-3; CDR3: CASRRVGPTTGNTIYF
J: TRBJ2-1; V: TRBV29-1; CDR3: CSVEAGRGNEQFF
J: TRBJ2-7; V: TRBV2; CDR3: CASRNGGFSYEQYF
J: TRBJ2-1; V: TRBV14; CDR3: CASSGGLADYNEQFF
J: TRBJ2-5; V: TRBV5-4; CDR3: CASSLPAHGETQYF
J: TRBJ2-5; V: TRBV7-6; CDR3: CASSQGISGTYPQEETQYF
J: TRBJ1-1; V: TRBV12-3/TRBV12-4; CDR3: CASSGGTSMNTEAFF